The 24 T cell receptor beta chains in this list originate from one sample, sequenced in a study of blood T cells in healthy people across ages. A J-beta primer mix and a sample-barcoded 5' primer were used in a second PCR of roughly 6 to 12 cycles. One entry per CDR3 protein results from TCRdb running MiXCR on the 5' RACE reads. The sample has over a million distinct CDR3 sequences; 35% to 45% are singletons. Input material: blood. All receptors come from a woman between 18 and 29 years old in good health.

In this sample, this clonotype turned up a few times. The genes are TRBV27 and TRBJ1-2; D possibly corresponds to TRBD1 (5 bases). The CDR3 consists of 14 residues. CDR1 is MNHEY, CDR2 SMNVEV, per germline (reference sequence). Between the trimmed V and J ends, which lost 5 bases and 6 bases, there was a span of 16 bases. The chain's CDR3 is CASSGGTGYDGYTF. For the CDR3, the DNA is TGTGCCAGCAGTGGAGGGACGGGTTATGATGGCTACACCTTC.

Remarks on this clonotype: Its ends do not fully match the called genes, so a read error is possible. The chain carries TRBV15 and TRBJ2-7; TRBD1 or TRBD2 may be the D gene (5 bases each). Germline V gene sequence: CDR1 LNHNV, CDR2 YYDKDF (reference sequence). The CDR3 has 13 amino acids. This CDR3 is CATGRDQSYEQYF. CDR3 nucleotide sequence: TGTGCCACCGGCAGGGACCAATCCTACGAGCAGTACTTC.

DNA for the CDR3: TGCGCCAGCAGCCAAGTCCGAACCCGGAAATTGGAGGATACGCAGTATTTT. It specifies CASSQVRTRKLEDTQYF. The chain combines TRBV4-1 with TRBJ2-3; D is unresolved. Per the germline V gene, CDR1 is MGHRA and CDR2 is YSYEKL. The CDR3 is 17 residues long. Trimming removed 1 base from V and 6 bases from J, with 20 bases in between.

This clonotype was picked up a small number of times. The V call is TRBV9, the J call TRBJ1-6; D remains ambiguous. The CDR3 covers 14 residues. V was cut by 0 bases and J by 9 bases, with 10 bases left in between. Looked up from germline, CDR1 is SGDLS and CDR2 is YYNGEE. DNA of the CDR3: TGTGCCAGCAGCGTAGGGTACCGCGGTTCACCCCTCCACTTT. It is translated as CASSVGYRGSPLHF. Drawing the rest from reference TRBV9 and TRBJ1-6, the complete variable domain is DSGVTQTPKHLITATGQRVTLRCSPRSGDLSVYWYQQSLDQGLQFLIQYYNGEERAKGNILERFSAQQFPDLHSELNLSSLELGDSALYFCASSVGYRGSPLHFGNGTRLTVT.

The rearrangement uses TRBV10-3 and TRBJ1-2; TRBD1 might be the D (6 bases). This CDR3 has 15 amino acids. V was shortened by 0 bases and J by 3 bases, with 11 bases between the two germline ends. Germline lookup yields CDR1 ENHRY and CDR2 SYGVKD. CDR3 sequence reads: CAISESGRGDYGYTF. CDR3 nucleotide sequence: TGTGCCATCAGTGAGTCTGGCAGGGGCGACTATGGCTACACCTTC.

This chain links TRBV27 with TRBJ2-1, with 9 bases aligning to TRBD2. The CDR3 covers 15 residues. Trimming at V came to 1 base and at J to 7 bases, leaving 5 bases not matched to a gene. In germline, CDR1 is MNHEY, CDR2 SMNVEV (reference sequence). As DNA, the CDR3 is TGTGCCAGCAGTTTATTTAGCGGGAGCGTAAATGAGCAGTTCTTC. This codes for CASSLFSGSVNEQFF.

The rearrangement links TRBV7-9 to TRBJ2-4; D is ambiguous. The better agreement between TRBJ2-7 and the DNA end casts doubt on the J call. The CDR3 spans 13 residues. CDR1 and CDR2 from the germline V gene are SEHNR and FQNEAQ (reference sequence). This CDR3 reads CASSAGLQYEQYF. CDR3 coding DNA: TGTGCCAGCAGCGCAGGCCTTCAATACGAGCAGTACTTC.

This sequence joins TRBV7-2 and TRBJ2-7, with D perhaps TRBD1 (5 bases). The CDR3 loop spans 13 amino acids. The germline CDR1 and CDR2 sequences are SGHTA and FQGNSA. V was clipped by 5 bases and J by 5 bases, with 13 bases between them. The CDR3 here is CASSRNRKDEQYF. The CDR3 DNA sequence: TGTGCCAGCAGCCGTAACAGGAAGGACGAGCAGTACTTC.

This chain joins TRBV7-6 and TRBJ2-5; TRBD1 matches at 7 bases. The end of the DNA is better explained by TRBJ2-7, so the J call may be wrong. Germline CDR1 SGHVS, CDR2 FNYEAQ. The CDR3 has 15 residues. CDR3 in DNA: TGTGCCAGCAGCTTAGGCACAGGGGCGTCAAGCGAGCAGTACTTC. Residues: CASSLGTGASSEQYF.

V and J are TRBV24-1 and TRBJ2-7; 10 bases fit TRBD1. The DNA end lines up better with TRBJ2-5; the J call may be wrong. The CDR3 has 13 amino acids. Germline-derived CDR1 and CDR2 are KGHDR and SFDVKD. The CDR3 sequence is CATSPGQGGTQYF. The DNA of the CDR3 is TGTGCCACCAGTCCAGGACAGGGGGGGACCCAGTACTTC.

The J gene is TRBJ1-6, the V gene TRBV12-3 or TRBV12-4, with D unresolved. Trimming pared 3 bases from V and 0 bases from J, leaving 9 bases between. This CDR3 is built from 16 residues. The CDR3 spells CASSFSGSSYNSPLHF. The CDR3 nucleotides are TGTGCCAGCAGTTTCTCTGGGAGCTCCTATAATTCACCCCTCCACTTT.

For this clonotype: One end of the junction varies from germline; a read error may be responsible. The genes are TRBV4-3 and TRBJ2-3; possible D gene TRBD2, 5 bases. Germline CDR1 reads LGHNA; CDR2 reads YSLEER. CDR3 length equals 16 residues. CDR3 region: CASSQGGGLSTDSQYF. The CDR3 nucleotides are TGCGCCAGCAGCCAAGGAGGCGGACTCAGCACAGATTCGCAGTATTTT.

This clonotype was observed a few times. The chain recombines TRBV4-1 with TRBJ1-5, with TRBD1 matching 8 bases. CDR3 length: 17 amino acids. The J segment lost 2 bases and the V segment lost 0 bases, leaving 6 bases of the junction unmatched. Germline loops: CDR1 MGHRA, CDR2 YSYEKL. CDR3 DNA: TGCGCCAGCAGCCAAGAAAGGACAGGGAAGGGCAATCAGCCCCAGCATTTT. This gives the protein CASSQERTGKGNQPQHF.

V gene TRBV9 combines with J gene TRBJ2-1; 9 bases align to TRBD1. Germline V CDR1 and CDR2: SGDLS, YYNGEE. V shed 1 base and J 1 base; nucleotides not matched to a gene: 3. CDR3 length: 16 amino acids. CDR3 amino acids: CASSVYGTGSYNEQFF. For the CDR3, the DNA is TGTGCCAGCAGCGTATACGGGACAGGGTCCTACAATGAGCAGTTCTTC.

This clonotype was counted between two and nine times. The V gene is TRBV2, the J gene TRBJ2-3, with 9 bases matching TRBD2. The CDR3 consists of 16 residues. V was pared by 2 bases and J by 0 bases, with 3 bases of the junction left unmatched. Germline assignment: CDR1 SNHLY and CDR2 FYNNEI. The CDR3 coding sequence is TGTGCCAGCAGTGAACTAGCGGGGACTAGCACAGATACGCAGTATTTT. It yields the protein CASSELAGTSTDTQYF.

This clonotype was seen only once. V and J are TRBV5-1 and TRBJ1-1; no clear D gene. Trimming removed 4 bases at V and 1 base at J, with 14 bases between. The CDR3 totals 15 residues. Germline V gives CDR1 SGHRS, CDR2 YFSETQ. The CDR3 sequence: CASSRRVGGNTEAFF. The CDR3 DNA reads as TGCGCCAGCAGCCGACGGGTAGGAGGGAACACTGAAGCTTTCTTT.

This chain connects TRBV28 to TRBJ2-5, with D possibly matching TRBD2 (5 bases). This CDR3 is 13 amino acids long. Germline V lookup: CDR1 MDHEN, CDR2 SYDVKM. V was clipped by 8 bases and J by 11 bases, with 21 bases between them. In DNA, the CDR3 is TGTGCCAGCGAGCGTAATCAGGAGGCTGAGCAGTACTTC. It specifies CASERNQEAEQYF.

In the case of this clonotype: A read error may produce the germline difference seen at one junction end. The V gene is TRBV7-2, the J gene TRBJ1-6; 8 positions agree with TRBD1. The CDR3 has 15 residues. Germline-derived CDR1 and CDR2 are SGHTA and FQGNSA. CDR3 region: CASSAGTGLNSPLYF. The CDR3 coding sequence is TGTGCCAGCAGCGCCGGGACAGGCCTTAATTCACCCCTCTACTTT.

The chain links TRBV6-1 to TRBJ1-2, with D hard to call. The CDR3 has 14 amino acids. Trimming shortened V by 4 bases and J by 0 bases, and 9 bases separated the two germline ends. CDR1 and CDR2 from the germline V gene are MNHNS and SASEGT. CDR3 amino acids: CASSAGGTNYGYTF. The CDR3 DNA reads TGTGCCAGCAGTGCTGGAGGGACTAACTATGGCTACACCTTC.

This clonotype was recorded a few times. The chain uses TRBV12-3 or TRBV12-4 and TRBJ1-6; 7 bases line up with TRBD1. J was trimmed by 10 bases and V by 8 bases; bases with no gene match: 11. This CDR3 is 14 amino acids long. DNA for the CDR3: TGTGCCAGCCGGGAGAAGGGGGCTCGCTCACCCCTCCACTTT. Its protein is CASREKGARSPLHF.

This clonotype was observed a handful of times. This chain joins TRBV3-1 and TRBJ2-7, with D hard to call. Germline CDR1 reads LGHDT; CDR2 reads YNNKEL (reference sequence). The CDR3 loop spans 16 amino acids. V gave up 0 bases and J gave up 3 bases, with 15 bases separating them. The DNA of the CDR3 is TGTGCCAGCAGCCAAGAATTGTCAGTCCTCTTCTACGAGCAGTACTTC. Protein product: CASSQELSVLFYEQYF.

DNA of the CDR3: TGCAGTGCTAGAAAAAGGGGCAGGGTCACCTACAATGAGCAGTTCTTC. It is translated as CSARKRGRVTYNEQFF. The V call is TRBV20-1, the J call TRBJ2-1; tentatively, D is TRBD1 (5 bases). This CDR3 region has 16 residues. Germline CDR1 is DFQATT and CDR2 is SNEGSKA (reference sequence). Trimming pared 2 bases from V and 2 bases from J, leaving 16 bases between.

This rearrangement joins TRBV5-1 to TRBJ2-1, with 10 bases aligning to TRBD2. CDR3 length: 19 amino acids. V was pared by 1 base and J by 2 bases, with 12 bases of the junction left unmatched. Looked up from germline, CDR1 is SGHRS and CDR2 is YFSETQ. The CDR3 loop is CASSLRVRSSGGAYNEQFF. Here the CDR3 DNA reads TGCGCCAGCAGCTTGAGAGTGAGGTCCAGCGGGGGGGCCTACAATGAGCAGTTCTTC. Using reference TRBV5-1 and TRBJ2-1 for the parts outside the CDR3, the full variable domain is KAGVTQTPRYLIKTRGQQVTLSCSPISGHRSVSWYQQTPGQGLQFLFEYFSETQRNKGNFPGRFSGRQFSNSRSEMNVSTLELGDSALYLCASSLRVRSSGGAYNEQFFGPGTRLTVL.

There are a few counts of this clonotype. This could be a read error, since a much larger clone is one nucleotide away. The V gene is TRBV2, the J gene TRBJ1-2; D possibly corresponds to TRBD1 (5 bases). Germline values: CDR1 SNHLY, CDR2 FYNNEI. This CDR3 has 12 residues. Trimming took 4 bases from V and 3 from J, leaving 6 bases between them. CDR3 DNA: TGTGCCAGCAGTGGACAGCACTATGGCTACACCTTC. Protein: CASSGQHYGYTF.